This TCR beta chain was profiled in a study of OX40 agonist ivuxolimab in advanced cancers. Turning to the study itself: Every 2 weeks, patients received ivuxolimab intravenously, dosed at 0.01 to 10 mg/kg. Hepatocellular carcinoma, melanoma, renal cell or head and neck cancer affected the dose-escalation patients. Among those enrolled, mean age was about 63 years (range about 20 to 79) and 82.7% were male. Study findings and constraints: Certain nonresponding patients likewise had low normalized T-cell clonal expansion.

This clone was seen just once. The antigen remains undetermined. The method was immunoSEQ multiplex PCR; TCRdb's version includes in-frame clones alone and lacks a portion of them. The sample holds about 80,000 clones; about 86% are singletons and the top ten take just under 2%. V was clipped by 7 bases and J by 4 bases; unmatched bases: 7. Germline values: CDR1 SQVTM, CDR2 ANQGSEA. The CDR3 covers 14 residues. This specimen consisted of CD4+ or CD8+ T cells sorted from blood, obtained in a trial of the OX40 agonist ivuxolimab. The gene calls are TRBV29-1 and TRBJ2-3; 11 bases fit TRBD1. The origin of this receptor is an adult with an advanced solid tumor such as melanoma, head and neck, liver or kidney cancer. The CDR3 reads CSAAGQGASDTQYF. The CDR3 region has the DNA TGCAGCGCCGCAGGACAGGGGGCATCAGATACGCAGTATTTT.